The rows below give T cell receptor beta chains drawn from one sample of a study of T-cell memory formation after mild COVID-19. TCRdb used MiXCR to reprocess the 5' RACE reads, holding one entry per CDR3 protein. The sample yields 200,000 to 300,000 distinct CDR3 sequences, 9.4% seen once. The sample taken for sequencing was PBMCs or a T cell subset sorted from them (not recorded which). The receptors originated from a man between 18 and 29 years old who had mild COVID-19 (a few samples of this study predate the infection). Cell type and time point are not known. Both conserved end residues are part of each CDR3. D genes are given only for firm matches. The size field is filled for only some rows; it gives once, few, many or a size class.

TGCGCCAGCAGCGGTGTACAGAACACTGAAGCTTTCTTT,CASSGVQNTEAFF,.,few,TRBV5-1,TRBJ1-1
TGCGCCAGCAGCGCGAGACAGGGCTCACCCCTCCACTTT,CASSARQGSPLHF,TRBD1,few,TRBV5-1,TRBJ1-6
TGTGCCAGCAGCTTAGGTGGGGGGCGAAGCAATCAGCCCCAGCATTTT,CASSLGGGRSNQPQHF,.,many,TRBV7-2,TRBJ1-5
TGTGCCAGCTCACCACGGATACAGGGTCTAGCGGGCTCCTACAATGAGCAGTTCTTC,CASSPRIQGLAGSYNEQFF,TRBD2,.,TRBV18,TRBJ2-1
TGTGCCAGCAGCGACCGGACTAGCGGGGGAGCAAGGCGGTTCTTC,CASSDRTSGGARRFF,TRBD2,many,TRBV7-2,TRBJ2-1
TGCGCCAGCAGCCAATCGCCCCCTAGGGCCAATCAGCCCCAGCATTTT,CASSQSPPRANQPQHF,.,few,TRBV4-1,TRBJ1-5
TGCAGTGCTGACAGCTCTGGGGCCAACGTCCTGACTTTC,CSADSSGANVLTF,.,many,TRBV20-1,TRBJ2-6
TGCGCCAGCAGTTTTGACAGGGACTATGGCTACACCTTC,CASSFDRDYGYTF,TRBD1,few,TRBV5-1,TRBJ1-2
TGTGCCAGCAGCTTAAATAGTGAGCAGTTCTTC,CASSLNSEQFF,.,few,TRBV11-2,TRBJ2-1
TGCGCCAGCAGCGGGACAGGATTACGGTCCTACGAGCAGTACTTC,CASSGTGLRSYEQYF,TRBD1,.,TRBV5-1,TRBJ2-7
TGCAGCGTTGAGGGGTTGAGGAACATTCAGTACTTC,CSVEGLRNIQYF,.,.,TRBV29-1,TRBJ2-4
TGCAGCGTGGGGAATCCTAGGTGGCAGTACTTC,CSVGNPRWQYF,.,few,TRBV29-1,TRBJ2-7
TGCAGTGCTAGAGGGGGGGACATCGAGTTCTTC,CSARGGDIEFF,.,few,TRBV20-1,TRBJ2-1
TGCGCCAGCAGCCGGACCCACGGGGAGACCCAGTACTTC,CASSRTHGETQYF,.,.,TRBV5-1,TRBJ2-5
TGCAGCGTCAAGGCTAGCTCGAACACCGGGGAGCTGTTTTTT,CSVKASSNTGELFF,.,few,TRBV29-1,TRBJ2-2
TGTGCCAGCAGTTCACCGCGGGGGTACGGGTATGCCTACACCTTC,CASSSPRGYGYAYTF,.,.,TRBV12-3/TRBV12-4,TRBJ1-2
TGCGCCAGCAGCCAGAGGGGAAGGGGATCCGGCACTGAAGCTTTCTTT,CASSQRGRGSGTEAFF,.,.,TRBV4-3,TRBJ1-1
TGTGCCTGGACCCCTAGGGTAGGCTACACCTTC,CAWTPRVGYTF,.,few,TRBV30,TRBJ1-2
TGTGCCAGCAGTTACGAGGGCAAAGGGTACTTC,CASSYEGKGYF,.,.,TRBV6-2/TRBV6-3,TRBJ2-4
TGTGCCAGCAGGGGTACAGGGGGCTCTTCACCCCTCCACTTT,CASRGTGGSSPLHF,TRBD1,few,TRBV2,TRBJ1-6
TGTGCCAGCAGATTGCTTAGGGGGCCTGAAGCTTTCTTT,CASRLLRGPEAFF,TRBD1,.,TRBV28,TRBJ1-1
TGTGCCAGCAGGGAAACAGGGGTTGATGGCTACACCTTC,CASRETGVDGYTF,TRBD1,.,TRBV12-3/TRBV12-4,TRBJ1-2
TGTGCCAGCTCACCACGCGACACTAACTCTGGAAACACCATATATTTT,CASSPRDTNSGNTIYF,.,.,TRBV18,TRBJ1-3
TGCGCCAGCAGTGAGGGTCATGGGGACTCCTACGAGCAGTACTTC,CASSEGHGDSYEQYF,.,.,TRBV10-1,TRBJ2-7
TGTGCCAGCAGTTCGCTCGGGGGTTTCCCCTACAATGAGCAGTTCTTC,CASSSLGGFPYNEQFF,.,few,TRBV28,TRBJ2-1
TGTGCCAGCAAGCTGGGGGTAGGGAGTGAAAAACTGTTTTTT,CASKLGVGSEKLFF,.,many,TRBV12-3/TRBV12-4,TRBJ1-4
TGCAGTGCTAGGTCCCAGCGGGGAACCGGGGAGCTGTTTTTT,CSARSQRGTGELFF,TRBD2,.,TRBV20-1,TRBJ2-2
TGCGCCAGCAGCTCCGGGAAAAACAGCGACATGAACACTGAAGCTTTCTTT,CASSSGKNSDMNTEAFF,.,many,TRBV5-1,TRBJ1-1
TGTGCCATCAGTGAGGACGCATGGAATGAGCAGTTCTTC,CAISEDAWNEQFF,.,.,TRBV10-3,TRBJ2-1
TGTGCCAGCAGGGCGGACAGCTACAATGAGCAGTTCTTC,CASRADSYNEQFF,.,many,TRBV7-9,TRBJ2-1
TGTGCCAGCAGCCAGGACAGGGCGATGGGTGAGCAGTTCTTC,CASSQDRAMGEQFF,TRBD1,.,TRBV7-7,TRBJ2-1
TGCAGTGCTACCCGGGGGGCGGAAGAGACCCAGTACTTC,CSATRGAEETQYF,.,.,TRBV20-1,TRBJ2-5
TGTGCCAGCAGTTACGTGGGGCAGGGGACCTACGAGCAGTACTTC,CASSYVGQGTYEQYF,.,.,TRBV6-5,TRBJ2-7
TGTGCCAGCAGCCCGGGCGGGTCAGCCTACAATGAGCAGTTCTTC,CASSPGGSAYNEQFF,.,.,TRBV7-3,TRBJ2-1
TGCGCCAGCAGCTCTGGTGGCTACCCGAGAGAGACCCAGTACTTC,CASSSGGYPRETQYF,.,.,TRBV5-1,TRBJ2-5
TGTGCCAGCAGCCCGCAGGGGGCAGCTGAAGCTTTCTTT,CASSPQGAAEAFF,TRBD1,many,TRBV7-2,TRBJ1-1
TGCAGTGTCGGGACCCCTGTCTATCAGCCCCAGCATTTT,CSVGTPVYQPQHF,.,.,TRBV20-1,TRBJ1-5
TGTGCCAGCAGTAAACAACCCCAACTAGCGGGGGAGACAGATACGCAGTATTTT,CASSKQPQLAGETDTQYF,TRBD2,.,TRBV6-2/TRBV6-3,TRBJ2-3
TGTGCCAGCAGGCCCCCGGGACAGCCTTATTCACCCCTCCACTTT,CASRPPGQPYSPLHF,TRBD1,few,TRBV27,TRBJ1-6
TGTGCCACCAGTGGCCCGACAGCGTCAGATACGCAGTATTTT,CATSGPTASDTQYF,.,.,TRBV24-1,TRBJ2-3